The rows below give T cell receptor beta chains drawn from one sample of a study of shared clonotypes between healthy human individuals. The data were produced by immunoSEQ multiplex PCR, yet TCRdb's version contains in-frame clones alone and is incomplete. In the table there are about 2,500,000 clones, around nine tenths of which are singletons. The sample taken for sequencing was naive CD4+ T cells sorted from blood. The receptors stem from a man aged 18 to 35 in good health. Both conserved end residues are part of each CDR3. Each record gives: CDR3 DNA, CDR3 protein, V gene, J gene, D gene, clone size. D genes are given only for firm matches. The size field is filled for only some rows; it gives once, few, many or a size class.

TGTGCCAGCAGCTTTGACAGGGGGCGGAATAATTCACCCCTCCACTTT	CASSFDRGRNNSPLHF	TRBV11-1	TRBJ1-6	TRBD1	once
TGTGCCAGCAGCTTGCTCGACAGCGCAACTAATGAAAAACTGTTTTTT	CASSLLDSATNEKLFF	TRBV5-6	TRBJ1-4	NA	NA
TGCGCCAGCAGCTTGGCGACTAGAGGTAGCACAGATACGCAGTATTTT	CASSLATRGSTDTQYF	TRBV5-1	TRBJ2-3	NA	NA
TGTGCCAGCAGCTCTAGCGGGTCGCCCTACGAGCAGTACTTC	CASSSSGSPYEQYF	TRBV6-1	TRBJ2-7	TRBD2	NA
TGTGCCAGCAGCGGGCTGTCTCCTTACGAGCAGTACTTC	CASSGLSPYEQYF	TRBV7-9	TRBJ2-7	NA	NA
TGTGCCAGCAGTCCGCGGACAGGGGGCGGTCAGCCCCAGCATTTT	CASSPRTGGGQPQHF	TRBV28	TRBJ1-5	TRBD1	NA
TGCGCCAGCAGCCAAGTTAGGGCAGGAACCTACGAGCAGTACTTC	CASSQVRAGTYEQYF	TRBV4-3	TRBJ2-7	NA	NA
TGCGCCAGCAGAAAGAATCGGAGTCAATTAGTGCAGTTCTTC	CASRKNRSQLVQFF	TRBV5-1	TRBJ2-1	NA	NA
TGTGCCAGCAGTTACTTCAGGCAAGCTAACTATGGCTACACCTTC	CASSYFRQANYGYTF	TRBV6-5	TRBJ1-2	NA	NA
TGTGCCAGCAGTTACGGGGCCAACTATGGCTACACCTTC	CASSYGANYGYTF	TRBV6-5	TRBJ1-2	NA	NA
TGTGCCACTATGACTAGCGGGTCCTTCGAGCAGTACTTC	CATMTSGSFEQYF	TRBV5-4	TRBJ2-7	TRBD2	NA
TGCGCCAGCAGGAGAGGGGGCGATCAGCCCCAGCATTTT	CASRRGGDQPQHF	TRBV5-1	TRBJ1-5	TRBD1	NA
TGTGCCAGCTTAGACAGGGGGCCACTGAACACTGAAGCTTTCTTT	CASLDRGPLNTEAFF	TRBV27	TRBJ1-1	TRBD1	NA
TGTGCCAGCAGCTTAATGCAGGCAGGCGCAAACATTCAGTACTTC	CASSLMQAGANIQYF	TRBV11-2	TRBJ2-4	NA	NA
TGTGCCAGCAGCCTAGGCCCATACAGGGACTACGAGCAGTACTTC	CASSLGPYRDYEQYF	TRBV7-2	TRBJ2-7	NA	few
TGTGCCTGGAGTGCGGGGACAGCCCAAGAGACCCAGTACTTC	CAWSAGTAQETQYF	TRBV30	TRBJ2-5	TRBD1	NA
TGTGCCAGCAGTGAAGAAGGGGGACAGGGGGCTTACGAGCAGTACTTC	CASSEEGGQGAYEQYF	TRBV2	TRBJ2-7	TRBD1	NA
TGCGCCAGCAGCTTGCCCGACAGGGATGCCCATGGCTACACCTTC	CASSLPDRDAHGYTF	TRBV5-1	TRBJ1-2	TRBD1	NA
TGTGCCAGCAGCTACCTCCTAGGAGGGAGCACAGATACGCAGTATTTT	CASSYLLGGSTDTQYF	TRBV6-5	TRBJ2-3	NA	NA
TGCGCCAGCAGCCTGGGACAGGCACACACCTATGGCTACACCTTC	CASSLGQAHTYGYTF	TRBV5-1	TRBJ1-2	TRBD1	NA